A selection of T cell receptor beta chains follows, all from one sample in a study of T cell responses to AZD1222 COVID-19 vaccine. Data came from immunoSEQ multiplex PCR; TCRdb stores just in-frame clones and leaves some out. The sample has some 130,000 clones, 70% to 90% seen once. The material sequenced was peripheral blood, taken 28 days after the second AZD1222 dose. The receptor set was obtained from an adult who received the AZD1222 COVID-19 vaccine. Each CDR3 is given with its conserved first and last residue. D genes are given only for firm matches. Rows give clone size only sometimes, using once, few, many, or a class for an expanded clone.

V gene	clone size	J gene	D gene	CDR3 DNA	CDR3 protein
TRBV5-1	.	TRBJ1-4	.	TGCGCCAGCAGCTTCCGAGTGGATGAAAAACTGTTTTTT	CASSFRVDEKLFF
TRBV7-9	.	TRBJ1-1	TRBD1	TGTGCCAGCAGCTACGGACAGGGGGCTGACACTGAAGCTTTCTTT	CASSYGQGADTEAFF
TRBV9	.	TRBJ2-3	.	TGTGCCAGCAGCGAGAACCAAGATACGCAGTATTTT	CASSENQDTQYF
TRBV6-4	once	TRBJ2-3	.	TGTGCCAGCAGTGAAGGGGTTAGCACAGATACGCAGTATTTT	CASSEGVSTDTQYF
TRBV5-1	once	TRBJ2-5	.	TGCGCCAGCAGCTCCCTCGGAGGTCAAGAGACCCAGTACTTC	CASSSLGGQETQYF
TRBV11-2	.	TRBJ1-2	.	TGTGCCAGCAGCTCCCAGGGTTCGGGCTATGGCTACACCTTC	CASSSQGSGYGYTF
TRBV28	.	TRBJ2-3	.	TGTGCCAGCAGTTCCCCCGGAGACTACCAAGATACGCAGTATTTT	CASSSPGDYQDTQYF
TRBV29-1	.	TRBJ2-4	TRBD1	TGCAGCACCAGACAGGGTGCCATTCAGTACTTC	CSTRQGAIQYF
TRBV5-1	.	TRBJ2-5	.	TGCGCCAGCAGCTTGGGGTCAGGGGGGGAGACCCAGTACTTC	CASSLGSGGETQYF
TRBV5-1	.	TRBJ1-2	.	TGCGCCAGCAGCTCGGGAGAGTTTAACTATGGCTACACCTTC	CASSSGEFNYGYTF
TRBV4-3	.	TRBJ2-7	TRBD1	TGCGCCAGCAGCCTCGGACAGGGAAACTACGAGCAGTACTTC	CASSLGQGNYEQYF
TRBV3-1/TRBV3-2	.	TRBJ2-7	.	TGTGCCAGCAGCCTGGAAGGGATTTACGAGCAGTACTTC	CASSLEGIYEQYF
TRBV27	.	TRBJ1-5	.	TGTGCCAGCAGTTTATTGGCGTCAGGCAATCAGCCCCAGCATTTT	CASSLLASGNQPQHF
TRBV4-1	.	TRBJ1-6	.	TGCGCCAGCAGCCGTCGGACAGAAGATAATTCACCCCTCCACTTT	CASSRRTEDNSPLHF
TRBV28	.	TRBJ1-5	TRBD1	TGTGCCACTCAGGGGGCAGGCAATCAGCCCCAGCATTTT	CATQGAGNQPQHF
TRBV19	.	TRBJ1-5	.	TGTGCCAGTAGTATTCGGGACAATCAGCCCCAGCATTTT	CASSIRDNQPQHF
TRBV6-5	.	TRBJ2-5	.	TGTGCCAGCAGTTACTCGAGTTTTGATACACAAGAGACCCAGTACTTC	CASSYSSFDTQETQYF
TRBV10-3	.	TRBJ2-1	.	TGTGCCATCATGGGGACACTGGACAATGAGCAGTTCTTC	CAIMGTLDNEQFF
TRBV30	.	TRBJ1-3	.	TGTGCCTGGAGTGGAAACTCTGGAAACACCATATATTTT	CAWSGNSGNTIYF